The rows below give T cell receptor beta chains drawn from one sample of a study of response to subunit inactivated influenza vaccine. TCRdb re-called the RT-PCR reads through MiXCR, storing one row per CDR3 protein. The sample holds around 520,000 distinct CDR3 sequences, 10% to 15% seen once. The sample in question was PBMCs from blood, obtained on the day of vaccination. The receptors were gathered from a man aged 50 to 59 who received an inactivated influenza vaccine. Each CDR3 is given with its conserved first and last residue. D genes are given only for firm matches. Clone size is not always given. Where it is, it says once, few, many or a class for expanded clones.

d_call	v_call	j_call	clone_size	cdr3_nt	cdr3_aa
.	TRBV28	TRBJ2-5	.	TGTGCCAGCAGTTCGGAGTGGGGGGCGCAAGAGACCCAGTACTTC	CASSSEWGAQETQYF
.	TRBV19	TRBJ2-3	.	TGTGCCAGTAGTATCTGGGACGGCACAGATACGCAGTATTTT	CASSIWDGTDTQYF
.	TRBV14	TRBJ2-5	.	TGTGCCAGCAGCCAAGGAACTAACGCATTGACCCAGTACTTC	CASSQGTNALTQYF
.	TRBV2	TRBJ2-5	few	TGTGCCAGCAGTGCCATGGGCGGGGAAGGAGAGACCCAGTACTTC	CASSAMGGEGETQYF
TRBD1	TRBV7-2	TRBJ2-7	.	TGTGCCAGCAGCTTACTTACAGGGGTCGAGCAGTACTTC	CASSLLTGVEQYF
.	TRBV10-3	TRBJ2-5	few	TGTGCCATCAGTGAGTCGAGAACGGCCGCGGAGACCCAGTACTTC	CAISESRTAAETQYF
.	TRBV5-1	TRBJ2-7	many	TGCGCCAGCAGCTTGGGACTAGAGATCTACGAGCAGTACTTC	CASSLGLEIYEQYF
.	TRBV7-2	TRBJ1-2	few	TGTGCCAGCAGCCACCCTGACAGGATAAATGGCTACACCTTC	CASSHPDRINGYTF
.	TRBV6-2/TRBV6-3	TRBJ2-2	few	TGTGCCAGCATACAGAGCGGCACCGGGGAGCTGTTTTTT	CASIQSGTGELFF
.	TRBV5-1	TRBJ2-7	.	TGCGCCAGCAGCTTGGTCACGATGGCCTCCTACGAGCAGTACTTC	CASSLVTMASYEQYF
.	TRBV4-2	TRBJ2-7	.	TGTGCCAGCAGCCAAGTAATAATGCAAGGGAATCCCTACGAGCAGTACTTC	CASSQVIMQGNPYEQYF
TRBD1	TRBV6-1	TRBJ2-7	few	TGTGCCAGCAGCCACTACGAACAGGGGATTCGAGACGAGCAGTACTTC	CASSHYEQGIRDEQYF
TRBD2	TRBV3-1	TRBJ2-5	.	TGTGCCACCCGGACTAGCGGGGAAGAGACCCAGTACTTC	CATRTSGEETQYF
.	TRBV5-1	TRBJ2-1	.	TGCGCCAGCAGCTTGGAGCAGGGTTCCTACAATGAGCAGTTCTTC	CASSLEQGSYNEQFF
.	TRBV12-3/TRBV12-4	TRBJ2-2	many	TGTGCCAGCAGTTTAGGGACACCCGGGACCGGGGAGCTGTTTTTT	CASSLGTPGTGELFF
.	TRBV10-3	TRBJ2-1	few	TGTGCCATCAGTGAAAAGGGTTACAATGAGCAGTTCTTC	CAISEKGYNEQFF
TRBD1	TRBV19	TRBJ2-7	many	TGTGCCAGTAGCCGGGACAGGGGGTTTTACGAGCAGTACTTC	CASSRDRGFYEQYF
.	TRBV30	TRBJ1-2	.	TGTGCCTGCATCCCCCGTGGGGCTGGCTACACCTTC	CACIPRGAGYTF
.	TRBV20-1	TRBJ2-6	many	TGCAGTGCTGTTGGGGCCAACGTCCTGACTTTC	CSAVGANVLTF
.	TRBV6-2/TRBV6-3	TRBJ1-5	.	TGTGCCAGCAGTTACTCGGGGACTGAAAATCAGCCCCAGCATTTT	CASSYSGTENQPQHF
TRBD1	TRBV10-3	TRBJ2-1	.	TGTGCCACCAAGAACCGGGACAGGGGGCACAATGAGCAGTTCTTC	CATKNRDRGHNEQFF
.	TRBV12-3/TRBV12-4	TRBJ2-3	few	TGTGCCAGCTTGGCCAACAGGGCAGATACGCAGTATTTT	CASLANRADTQYF
TRBD2	TRBV5-1	TRBJ2-5	few	TGCGCCAGCAGCTTGTTTACTAGCGGGAGTGAGACCCAGTACTTC	CASSLFTSGSETQYF
.	TRBV7-3	TRBJ1-2	few	TGTGCCAGCAGCTCCGGTAGTGGGGGCTACACCTTC	CASSSGSGGYTF
TRBD2	TRBV28	TRBJ2-4	.	TGTGCCAGCAGTTTCTCCGCTAGCGGGAGTAACAAAAACATTCAGTACTTC	CASSFSASGSNKNIQYF
.	TRBV29-1	TRBJ2-7	few	TGCAGCGCTGAAGGGCAAGGGGGGACCTACGAGCAGTACTTC	CSAEGQGGTYEQYF
.	TRBV3-1	TRBJ2-7	.	TGTGCCAGCAGCCAGGGGCCTAGCGCCTCCTACGAGCAGTACTTC	CASSQGPSASYEQYF
.	TRBV5-8	TRBJ1-1	.	TGTGCCAGCAGCTTGAATTGGGGACACCAGAACACTGAAGCTTTCTTT	CASSLNWGHQNTEAFF
TRBD1	TRBV27	TRBJ1-1	few	TGTGCCAGCAGTTTATCGGGGACAGGGTGGTACACTGAAGCTTTCTTT	CASSLSGTGWYTEAFF
.	TRBV7-2	TRBJ2-5	.	TGTGCCAGCAGCTTAGAGCCAGGGCTGGAGACCCAGTACTTC	CASSLEPGLETQYF
TRBD2	TRBV9	TRBJ2-1	many	TGTGCCAGCAGCGGACATCACTTAGCGGGAGGGCCGGTGGATGAGCAGTTCTTC	CASSGHHLAGGPVDEQFF
TRBD1	TRBV6-2/TRBV6-3	TRBJ2-4	.	TGTGCCAGCAGTTACGACAGGGTTGTGGCCAAAAACATTCAGTACTTC	CASSYDRVVAKNIQYF
.	TRBV10-3	TRBJ2-7	few	TGTGCCATCAGTGAGGGACAGACATACGAGCAGTACTTC	CAISEGQTYEQYF
TRBD1	TRBV4-1	TRBJ2-4	few	TGCGCCAGCAGCCAGCCTAGACAGGGAAGTGCCAAAAACATTCAGTACTTC	CASSQPRQGSAKNIQYF
TRBD2	TRBV20-1	TRBJ2-7	.	TGCAGTGCTAGAGGCGGGAGTCTGTACGAGCAGTACTTC	CSARGGSLYEQYF
.	TRBV18	TRBJ2-5	few	TGTGCCAGCTCACCACGGCTGGGGAACCGGGAGACCCAGTACTTC	CASSPRLGNRETQYF
.	TRBV20-1	TRBJ2-3	few	TGCAGTGCTAGAGATGAGGGGACTAGCACAGATACGCAGTATTTT	CSARDEGTSTDTQYF
TRBD2	TRBV20-1	TRBJ2-5	few	TGCAGTGCTTCCCTCCGGACTAGCGGCCAAGAGACCCAGTACTTC	CSASLRTSGQETQYF
.	TRBV29-1	TRBJ2-1	many	TGCAGCGTTGAAGGCTACAATGAGCAGTTCTTC	CSVEGYNEQFF
TRBD2	TRBV7-2	TRBJ2-3	few	TGTGCCAGCAGCTTAGGCGGACTAGCGGGAGTTTTT	CASSLGGLAGVF
TRBD1	TRBV20-1	TRBJ2-7	few	TGCAGTGCCGGGACAGGGAATCGAAACGAGCAGTACTTC	CSAGTGNRNEQYF
TRBD2	TRBV7-8	TRBJ2-3	.	TGTGCCAGCAGCTTATACTCGTGGGGGGGTTCTGGCACAGATACGCAGTATTTT	CASSLYSWGGSGTDTQYF
TRBD1	TRBV6-2/TRBV6-3	TRBJ2-2	.	TGTGCCAGCAGAGCATTAACAGGGGGCCCCGGGGAGCTGTTTTTT	CASRALTGGPGELFF
TRBD2	TRBV4-3	TRBJ2-2	.	TGCGCCAGCAGTCCTCGGACTAGCGGGAGGTCGGGCACCGGGGAGCTGTTTTTT	CASSPRTSGRSGTGELFF
TRBD1	TRBV20-1	TRBJ2-3	.	TGCAGTGCTAGAGGCGGGACAGGGGTTTCAGATACGCAGTATTTT	CSARGGTGVSDTQYF
TRBD1	TRBV12-3/TRBV12-4	TRBJ2-1	many	TGTGCCAGCAGCCTGATGACAGGGATCTCCTACAATGAGCAGTTCTTC	CASSLMTGISYNEQFF
TRBD1	TRBV5-1	TRBJ2-1	many	TGCGCCAGCAGCTTGGCGTCCGCGACAGGGGTTGGTGAGCAGTTCTTC	CASSLASATGVGEQFF
.	TRBV29-1	TRBJ2-6	few	TGCAGCGTTGGCATGGACAGCCCCTCTGGGGCCAACGTCCTGACTTTC	CSVGMDSPSGANVLTF
TRBD1	TRBV18	TRBJ2-7	few	TGTGCCAGCTCACCATCGGGACAGGGCTACGAGCAGTACTTC	CASSPSGQGYEQYF
.	TRBV29-1	TRBJ2-3	few	TGCAGCGTTGGAATCAGGAGTAGCACAGATACGCAGTATTTT	CSVGIRSSTDTQYF
.	TRBV4-3	TRBJ1-1	few	TGCGCCAGCAGCCAAGGGGGCAGGACTGAAGCTTTCTTT	CASSQGGRTEAFF
.	TRBV27	TRBJ2-1	few	TGTGCCAGCAGCGTGCGAGGACGTTACAATGAGCAGTTCTTC	CASSVRGRYNEQFF
TRBD2	TRBV28	TRBJ2-2	.	TGTGCCAGCAGTCAACTAGCGGGGGCCTACACCGGGGAGCTGTTTTTT	CASSQLAGAYTGELFF